This T cell receptor beta chain was documented in a study of T cell repertoires in cytomegalovirus infection. Turning to the study itself: Public signatures in TCR beta pointed to CMV infection and matching HLA type.

From the reads, TCRdb called clonotypes with MiXCR, one entry per CDR3 protein. The sample yields about 920,000 distinct CDR3 sequences, 30% to 40% seen once. The CDR3 is 18 residues long. Germline assignment: CDR1 LGHNA and CDR2 YSLEER. Unmatched junction bases numbered 7, after V lost 1 base and J lost 0 bases. Details on this clonotype: As yet, its antigen is unknown.

The source was cultured CD8+ T cells from PBMCs, collected from culture after CMV antigen stimulation. The TCR comes from a human donor in good health (CMV status not recorded). Some clones in this sample may be carry-over from other donors' samples. This chain joins TRBV4-3 and TRBJ2-3; TRBD2 matches 10 bases. The CDR3 bases are TGCGCCAGCAGCCAAGGCCCCCCACTAGCGGGGAGCACAGATACGCAGTATTTT. Translation gives CASSQGPPLAGSTDTQYF.